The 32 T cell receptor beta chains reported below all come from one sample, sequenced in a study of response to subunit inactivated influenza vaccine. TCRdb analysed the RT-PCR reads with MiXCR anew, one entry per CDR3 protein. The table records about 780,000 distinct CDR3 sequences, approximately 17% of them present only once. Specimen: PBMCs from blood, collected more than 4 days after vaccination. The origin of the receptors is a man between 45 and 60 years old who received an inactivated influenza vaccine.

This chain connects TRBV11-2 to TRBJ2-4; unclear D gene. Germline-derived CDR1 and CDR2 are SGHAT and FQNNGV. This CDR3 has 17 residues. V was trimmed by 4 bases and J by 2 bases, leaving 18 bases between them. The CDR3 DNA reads TGTGCCAGCAGCTCTTTCCGTTCCCGCATTACCAAAAACATTCAGTACTTC. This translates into CASSSFRSRITKNIQYF.

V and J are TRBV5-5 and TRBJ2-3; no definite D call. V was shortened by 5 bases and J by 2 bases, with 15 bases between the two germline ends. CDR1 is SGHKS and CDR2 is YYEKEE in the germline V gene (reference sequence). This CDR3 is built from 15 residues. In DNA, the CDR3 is TGTGCCAGCAGGAGTCGGGCTGGAGTCACAGATACGCAGTATTTT. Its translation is CASRSRAGVTDTQYF.

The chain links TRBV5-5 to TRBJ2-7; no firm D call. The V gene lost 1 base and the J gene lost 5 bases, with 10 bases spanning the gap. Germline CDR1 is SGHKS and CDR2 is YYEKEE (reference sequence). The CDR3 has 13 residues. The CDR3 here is CASSLLTENEQYF. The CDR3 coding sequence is TGTGCCAGCAGCTTGCTGACCGAAAACGAGCAGTACTTC. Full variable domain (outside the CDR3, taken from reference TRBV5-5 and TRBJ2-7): DAGVTQSPTHLIKTRGQQVTLRCSPISGHKSVSWYQQVLGQGPQFIFQYYEKEERGRGNFPDRFSARQFPNYSSELNVNALLLGDSALYLCASSLLTENEQYFGPGTRLTVT.

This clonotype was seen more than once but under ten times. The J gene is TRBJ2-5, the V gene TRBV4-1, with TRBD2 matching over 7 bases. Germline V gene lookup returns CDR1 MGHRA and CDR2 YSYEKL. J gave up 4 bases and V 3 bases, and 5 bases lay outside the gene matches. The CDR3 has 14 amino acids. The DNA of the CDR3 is TGCGCCAGCAGCCACGTTCGCGGGGGAGAGACCCAGTACTTC. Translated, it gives CASSHVRGGETQYF.

Written as DNA, the CDR3 is TGCAGTGCCCCGGGACAGGGGGCTCGGCAGTACTTC. It is translated as CSAPGQGARQYF. The rearrangement uses TRBV20-1 and TRBJ2-7; 12 bases line up with TRBD1. After removal of 6 bases from V and 9 bases from J, the junction contained 6 bases not matched to a gene. Per the germline V gene, CDR1 is DFQATT and CDR2 is SNEGSKA (reference sequence). The CDR3 contains 12 residues.

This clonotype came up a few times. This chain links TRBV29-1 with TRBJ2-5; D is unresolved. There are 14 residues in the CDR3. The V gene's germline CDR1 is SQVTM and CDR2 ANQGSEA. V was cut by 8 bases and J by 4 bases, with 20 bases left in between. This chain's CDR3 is CSLRSGGVRETQYF. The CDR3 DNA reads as TGCAGCTTACGATCAGGCGGAGTGCGAGAGACCCAGTACTTC.

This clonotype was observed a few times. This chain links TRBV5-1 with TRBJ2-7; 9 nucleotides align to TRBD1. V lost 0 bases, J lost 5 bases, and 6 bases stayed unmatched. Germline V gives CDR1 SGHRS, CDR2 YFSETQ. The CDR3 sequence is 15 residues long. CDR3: CASSLDGTGSDEQYF. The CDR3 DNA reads TGCGCCAGCAGCTTGGACGGGACAGGGTCGGACGAGCAGTACTTC.

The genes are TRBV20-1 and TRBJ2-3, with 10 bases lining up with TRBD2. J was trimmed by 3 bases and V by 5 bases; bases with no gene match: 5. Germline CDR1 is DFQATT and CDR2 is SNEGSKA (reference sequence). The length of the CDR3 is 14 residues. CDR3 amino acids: CSASKREGTDTQYF. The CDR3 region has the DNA TGCAGTGCTTCAAAGCGGGAGGGAACAGATACGCAGTATTTT.

This CDR3 is CASSTPSGRAGNEQFF. The CDR3, as DNA: TGTGCCAGCAGCACCCCTAGCGGGAGGGCCGGGAATGAGCAGTTCTTC. The chain links TRBV7-2 to TRBJ2-1, with 12 bases lining up with TRBD2. This CDR3 is 16 amino acids long. Trimming at V came to 5 bases and at J to 7 bases, leaving 9 bases not matched to a gene. CDR1 is SGHTA, CDR2 FQGNSA, per germline.

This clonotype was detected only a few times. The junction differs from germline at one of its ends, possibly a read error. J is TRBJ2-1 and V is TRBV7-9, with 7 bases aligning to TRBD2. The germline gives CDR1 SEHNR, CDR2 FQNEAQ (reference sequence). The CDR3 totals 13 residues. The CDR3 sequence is CASSRGLVQSLVF. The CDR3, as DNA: TGTGCCAGCAGTCGAGGACTAGTTCAATCCTTGGTCTTC.

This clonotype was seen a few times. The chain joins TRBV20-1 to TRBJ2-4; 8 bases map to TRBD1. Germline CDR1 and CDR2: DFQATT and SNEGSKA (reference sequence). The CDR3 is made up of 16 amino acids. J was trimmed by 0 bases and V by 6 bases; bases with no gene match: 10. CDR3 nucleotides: TGCAGTGCGCTTAGACAGGGGCGTCTAGCCAAAAACATTCAGTACTTC. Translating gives CSALRQGRLAKNIQYF.

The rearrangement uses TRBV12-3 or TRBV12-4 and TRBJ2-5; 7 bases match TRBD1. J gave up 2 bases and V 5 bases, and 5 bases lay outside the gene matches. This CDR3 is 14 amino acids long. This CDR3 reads CASSQWDSQETQYF. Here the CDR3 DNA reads TGTGCCAGCAGTCAGTGGGACAGTCAAGAGACCCAGTACTTC.

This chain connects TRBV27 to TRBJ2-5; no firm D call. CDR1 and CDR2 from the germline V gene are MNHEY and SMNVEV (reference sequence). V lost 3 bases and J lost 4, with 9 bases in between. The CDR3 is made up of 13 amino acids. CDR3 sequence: CASSFWVGETQYF. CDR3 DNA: TGTGCCAGCAGTTTCTGGGTGGGAGAGACCCAGTACTTC.

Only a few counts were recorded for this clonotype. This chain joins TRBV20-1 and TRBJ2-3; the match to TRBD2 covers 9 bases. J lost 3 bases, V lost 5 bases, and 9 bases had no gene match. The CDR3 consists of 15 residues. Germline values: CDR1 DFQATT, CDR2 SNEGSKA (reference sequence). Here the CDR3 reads CSAVSGTSFTDTQYF. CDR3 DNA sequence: TGCAGTGCTGTGTCGGGGACTAGCTTTACAGATACGCAGTATTTT.

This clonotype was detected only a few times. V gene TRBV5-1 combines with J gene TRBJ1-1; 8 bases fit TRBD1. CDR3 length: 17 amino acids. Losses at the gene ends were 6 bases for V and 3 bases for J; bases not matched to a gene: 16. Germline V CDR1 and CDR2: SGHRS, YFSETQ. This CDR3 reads CASTSKGQGDRDTEAFF. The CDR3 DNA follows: TGCGCCAGCACTTCAAAAGGACAGGGAGATAGAGACACTGAAGCTTTCTTT.

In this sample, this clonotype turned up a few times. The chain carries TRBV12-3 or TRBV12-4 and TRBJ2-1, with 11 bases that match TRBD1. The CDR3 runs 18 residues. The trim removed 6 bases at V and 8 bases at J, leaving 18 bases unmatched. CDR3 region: CASSSRRFRDRGTHEQFF. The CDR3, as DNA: TGTGCCAGCAGCTCAAGGCGATTTCGGGACAGGGGGACTCATGAGCAGTTCTTC.

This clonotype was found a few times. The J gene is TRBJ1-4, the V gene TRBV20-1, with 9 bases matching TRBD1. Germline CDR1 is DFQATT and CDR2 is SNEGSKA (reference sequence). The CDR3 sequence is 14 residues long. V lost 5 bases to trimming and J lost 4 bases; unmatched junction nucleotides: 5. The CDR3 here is CSALPGQGNEKLFF. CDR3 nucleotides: TGCAGTGCTCTTCCGGGACAGGGTAATGAAAAACTGTTTTTT.

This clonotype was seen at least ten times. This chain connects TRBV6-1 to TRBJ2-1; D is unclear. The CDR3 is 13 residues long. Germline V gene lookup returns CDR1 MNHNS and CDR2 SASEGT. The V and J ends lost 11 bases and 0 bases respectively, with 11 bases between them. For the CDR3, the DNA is TGTGCCGTGGAAGTCCGCTCCTACAATGAGCAGTTCTTC. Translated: CAVEVRSYNEQFF.

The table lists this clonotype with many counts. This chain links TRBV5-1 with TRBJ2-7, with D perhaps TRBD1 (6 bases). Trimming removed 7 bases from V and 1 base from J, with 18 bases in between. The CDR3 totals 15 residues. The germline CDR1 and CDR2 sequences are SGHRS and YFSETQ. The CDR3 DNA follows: TGCGCCAGCGCATCTGGGGCTACAGGGTCCTACGAGCAGTACTTC. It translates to CASASGATGSYEQYF.

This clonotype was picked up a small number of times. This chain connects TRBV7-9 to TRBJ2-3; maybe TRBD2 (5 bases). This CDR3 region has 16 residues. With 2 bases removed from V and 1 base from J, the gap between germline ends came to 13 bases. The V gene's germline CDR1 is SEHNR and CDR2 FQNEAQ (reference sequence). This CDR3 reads CASSLIGDGGTDTQYF. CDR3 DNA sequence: TGTGCCAGCAGCTTAATCGGGGATGGTGGCACAGATACGCAGTATTTT. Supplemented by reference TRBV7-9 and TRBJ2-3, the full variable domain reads DTGVSQNPRHKITKRGQNVTFRCDPISEHNRLYWYRQTLGQGPEFLTYFQNEAQLEKSRLLSDRFSAERPKGSFSTLEIQRTEQGDSAMYLCASSLIGDGGTDTQYFGPGTRLTVL.

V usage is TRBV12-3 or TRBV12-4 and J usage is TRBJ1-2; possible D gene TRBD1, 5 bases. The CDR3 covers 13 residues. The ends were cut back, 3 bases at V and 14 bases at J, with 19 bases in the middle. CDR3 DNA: TGTGCCAGCAGTTTTGGGGGAAGGACGGCGAATACCTTC. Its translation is CASSFGGRTANTF.

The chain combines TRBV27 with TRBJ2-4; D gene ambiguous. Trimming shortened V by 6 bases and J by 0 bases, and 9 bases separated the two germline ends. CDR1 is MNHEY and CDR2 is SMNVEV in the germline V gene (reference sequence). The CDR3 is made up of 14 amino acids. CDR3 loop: CASRQTLAKNIQYF. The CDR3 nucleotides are TGTGCCAGCAGACAGACCCTAGCCAAAAACATTCAGTACTTC.

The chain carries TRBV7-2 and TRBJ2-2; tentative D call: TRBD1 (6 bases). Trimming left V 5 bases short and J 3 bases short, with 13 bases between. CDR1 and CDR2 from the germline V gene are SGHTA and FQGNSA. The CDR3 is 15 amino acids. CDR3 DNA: TGTGCCAGCAGCGCCACGGACAGCTACACCGGGGAGCTGTTTTTT. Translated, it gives CASSATDSYTGELFF.

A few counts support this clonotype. The DNA of the CDR3 is TGCAGTGCTAGAGCTGGGCACTCCGGGGAGCTGTTTTTT. It translates to CSARAGHSGELFF. The genes are TRBV20-1 and TRBJ2-2, with D hard to call. V lost 1 base and J lost 6, with 9 bases in between. Germline-derived CDR1 and CDR2 are DFQATT and SNEGSKA (reference sequence). The CDR3 sequence is 13 residues long.

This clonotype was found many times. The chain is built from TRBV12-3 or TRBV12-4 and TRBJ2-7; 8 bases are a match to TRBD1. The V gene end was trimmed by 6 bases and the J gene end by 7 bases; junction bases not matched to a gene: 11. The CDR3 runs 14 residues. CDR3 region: CASRNVRQGMEQYF. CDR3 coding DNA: TGTGCCAGCAGAAACGTCAGACAGGGGATGGAGCAGTACTTC.

This CDR3 is CASSFGFSGNTIYF. CDR3 DNA sequence: TGTGCCAGCAGTTTTGGCTTCTCTGGAAACACCATATATTTT. The gene calls are TRBV12-3 or TRBV12-4 and TRBJ1-3; no definite D call. The V end was cut by 3 bases, the J end by 0 bases, with 6 bases between. This CDR3 comprises 14 residues.

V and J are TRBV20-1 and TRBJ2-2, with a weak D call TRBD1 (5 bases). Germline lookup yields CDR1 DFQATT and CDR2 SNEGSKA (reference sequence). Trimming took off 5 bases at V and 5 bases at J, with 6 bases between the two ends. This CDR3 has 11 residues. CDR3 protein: CSAQGTGELFF. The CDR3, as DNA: TGCAGTGCTCAGGGTACCGGGGAGCTGTTTTTT.

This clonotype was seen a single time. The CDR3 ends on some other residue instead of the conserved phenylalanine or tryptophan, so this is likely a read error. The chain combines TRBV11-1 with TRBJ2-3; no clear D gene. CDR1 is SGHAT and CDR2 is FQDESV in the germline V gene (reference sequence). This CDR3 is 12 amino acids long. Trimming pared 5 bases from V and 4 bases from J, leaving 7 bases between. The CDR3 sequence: CASSRIADTQYI. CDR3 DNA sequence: TGTGCCAGCAGCCGGATCGCAGATACGCAGTATATT.

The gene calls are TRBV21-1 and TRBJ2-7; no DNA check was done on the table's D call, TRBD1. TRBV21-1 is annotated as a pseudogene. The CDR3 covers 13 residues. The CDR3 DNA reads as TGTGCCAGCAGCTCGGACAGGGGGCCGGAGCAGTACTTC. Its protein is CASSSDRGPEQYF.

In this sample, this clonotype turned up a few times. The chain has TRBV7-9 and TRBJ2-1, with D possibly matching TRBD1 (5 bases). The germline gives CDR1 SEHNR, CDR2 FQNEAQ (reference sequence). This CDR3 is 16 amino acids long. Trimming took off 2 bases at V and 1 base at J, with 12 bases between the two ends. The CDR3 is CASSLTAGRSYNEQFF. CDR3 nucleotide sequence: TGTGCCAGCAGCTTAACGGCAGGGCGATCCTACAATGAGCAGTTCTTC.

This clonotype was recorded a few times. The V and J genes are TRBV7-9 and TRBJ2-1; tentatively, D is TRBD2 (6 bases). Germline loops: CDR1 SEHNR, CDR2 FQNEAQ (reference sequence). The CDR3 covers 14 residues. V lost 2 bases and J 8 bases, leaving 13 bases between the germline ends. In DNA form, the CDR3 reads TGTGCCAGCAGCTTATTTTCCGGGAGTGATGAGCAGTTCTTC. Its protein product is CASSLFSGSDEQFF. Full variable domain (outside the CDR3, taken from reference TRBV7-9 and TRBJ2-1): DTGVSQNPRHKITKRGQNVTFRCDPISEHNRLYWYRQTLGQGPEFLTYFQNEAQLEKSRLLSDRFSAERPKGSFSTLEIQRTEQGDSAMYLCASSLFSGSDEQFFGPGTRLTVL.

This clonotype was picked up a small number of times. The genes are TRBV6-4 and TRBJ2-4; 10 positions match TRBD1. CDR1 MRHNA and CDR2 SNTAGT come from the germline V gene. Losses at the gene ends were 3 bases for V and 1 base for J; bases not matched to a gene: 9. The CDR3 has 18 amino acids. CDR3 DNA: TGTGCCAGCAGTGAGGGGACAGGGGTCCTCGCTGCCAAAAACATTCAGTACTTC. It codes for CASSEGTGVLAAKNIQYF.